The 28 T cell receptor beta chains reported below all come from one sample, sequenced in a study of blood T cells in healthy people across ages. With a J-beta primer mix and a sample-barcoded 5' primer, a second PCR ran 7 to 11 cycles. TCRdb passed the 5' RACE reads through MiXCR, listing each CDR3 protein once. The sample has around 990,000 distinct CDR3 sequences; 20% to 25% are singletons. These same data were also listed under a study on T cells of mothers and their children.

What was sequenced was blood. These receptor sequences come from a girl aged 2-9 years in good health.

The rearrangement joins TRBV27 to TRBJ1-6, with 10 positions matching TRBD1. Germline values: CDR1 MNHEY, CDR2 SMNVEV (reference sequence). CDR3 size: 15 residues. Trimming at V came to 6 bases and at J to 9 bases, leaving 8 bases not matched to a gene. Here the CDR3 DNA reads TGTGCCAGCAGAATTGATGGGACAGGGGCTTCACCCCTCCACTTT. Amino acids: CASRIDGTGASPLHF.

The CDR3 bases are TGTGCCAGCAGTGAAAGTGTAGAAGAGACCCAGTACTTC. It encodes CASSESVEETQYF. The chain is built from TRBV6-1 and TRBJ2-5; no clear D gene. The V gene lost 2 bases and the J gene lost 3 bases, with 7 bases spanning the gap. There are 13 residues in the CDR3. Germline CDR1 reads MNHNS; CDR2 reads SASEGT.

The gene calls are TRBV20-1 and TRBJ2-5; 7 nucleotides match TRBD2. This CDR3 comprises 15 residues. J lost 4 bases, V lost 0 bases, and 8 bases had no gene match. Germline CDR1 reads DFQATT; CDR2 reads SNEGSKA (reference sequence). CDR3 loop: CSARDQAGWLETQYF. CDR3 DNA sequence: TGCAGTGCTAGAGATCAAGCGGGATGGCTAGAGACCCAGTACTTC.

The chain combines TRBV27 with TRBJ2-5; 10 bases are shared with TRBD1. From germline, CDR1 is MNHEY and CDR2 SMNVEV (reference sequence). The CDR3 has 13 residues. V lost 5 bases, J lost 11 bases, and 8 bases stayed unmatched. CDR3 sequence (DNA): TGTGCCAGCAGTGGGGACAGGGGTCGAAAGCAGTACTTC. Its translation: CASSGDRGRKQYF.

This clonotype was recorded a few times. The rearrangement joins TRBV20-1 to TRBJ2-5, with D tentatively TRBD2 (6 bases). TRBJ2-7 explains the end of the DNA better; the J call may be wrong. CDR3 length equals 14 residues. Germline CDR1 and CDR2: DFQATT and SNEGSKA (reference sequence). The CDR3 DNA follows: TGCAGTGCTAGAGAACGGGACTCCCTCTACGAGCAGTACTTC. This translates into CSARERDSLYEQYF.

This clonotype was seen a few times. This rearrangement joins TRBV10-2 to TRBJ2-7; 8 nucleotides align to TRBD2. The CDR3 sequence is 16 residues long. Germline lookup yields CDR1 WSHSY and CDR2 SAAADI. Unmatched junction bases numbered 12, after V lost 7 bases and J lost 1 base. For the CDR3, the DNA is TGCGCCAGCACCTCGGGGAGCGGGAGAGCTTCCTACGAGCAGTACTTC. Protein sequence: CASTSGSGRASYEQYF.

This clonotype was seen a few times. CDR3 DNA sequence: TGTGCCAGCAGTATCCCCCCGACAGGAGACCAAGAGACCCAGTACTTC. It codes for CASSIPPTGDQETQYF. V gene TRBV6-2 or TRBV6-3 combines with J gene TRBJ2-5; D may be TRBD1 (6 bases). The V gene's germline CDR1 is MNHEY and CDR2 SVGEGT. V lost 5 bases to trimming and J lost 0 bases, with 16 bases between them. This CDR3 spans 16 amino acids.

As concerns this clonotype: The CDR3 does not close with the conserved phenylalanine or tryptophan, likely indicating a read error. The CDR3 DNA follows: TGTGCCAGCAGCTTAGGAGGTATCAATGAGCAGTTCGTC. It yields the protein CASSLGGINEQFV. This chain connects TRBV7-3 to TRBJ2-1, with a possible D match to TRBD2 (5 bases). The CDR3 is 13 residues long. In germline, CDR1 is SGHTA, CDR2 FQGTGA. Trimming stripped 2 bases from V and 6 bases from J, with 8 bases between.

In its sample, this clonotype was seen a few times. This chain connects TRBV12-3 or TRBV12-4 to TRBJ1-1; tentatively, D is TRBD1 (6 bases). This CDR3 has 12 amino acids. V was shortened by 8 bases and J by 6 bases, with 13 bases between the two germline ends. Here the CDR3 reads CASQGSGAEAFF. The CDR3 coding sequence is TGTGCCAGCCAGGGGTCCGGCGCTGAAGCTTTCTTT.

This clonotype was seen many times. In nucleotides, the CDR3 is TGTGCCAGCAGTCTACTAGCGGGGGGGGTTTTGGGCCAGTTCTTC. Protein sequence: CASSLLAGGVLGQFF. The J gene is TRBJ2-1, the V gene TRBV27; the match to TRBD2 covers 13 bases. Germline trimming cut 5 bases from V and 13 bases from J; bases unmatched to any gene: 11. The V gene's germline CDR1 is MNHEY and CDR2 SMNVEV (reference sequence). The CDR3 contains 15 residues.

This clonotype was seen only a few times. This chain connects TRBV2 to TRBJ2-1; tentative D call: TRBD2 (5 bases). V was pared by 3 bases and J by 5 bases, with 14 bases between. Germline CDR1 SNHLY, CDR2 FYNNEI. The CDR3 runs 15 residues. CDR3 sequence reads: CASSDQLKLDNEQFF. The CDR3 coding sequence is TGTGCCAGCAGTGATCAGCTAAAACTAGACAATGAGCAGTTCTTC. The full variable domain, its missing parts supplied by reference TRBV2 and TRBJ2-1, is EPEVTQTPSHQVTQMGQEVILRCVPISNHLYFYWYRQILGQKVEFLVSFYNNEISEKSEIFDDQFSVERPDGSNFTLKIRSTKLEDSAMYFCASSDQLKLDNEQFFGPGTRLTVL.

The CDR3 DNA reads TGTGCCACCTGGGACGGGGCCGGGGAGACCCAGTACTTC. This gives the protein CATWDGAGETQYF. V and J are TRBV24-1 and TRBJ2-5; perhaps D is TRBD1 or TRBD2 (5 bases each). The V end lost 9 bases, the J end lost 5 bases, and 15 bases lay between the germline ends. This CDR3 has 13 residues. Germline values: CDR1 KGHDR, CDR2 SFDVKD.

V usage is TRBV20-1 and J usage is TRBJ2-3; 12 positions match TRBD2. The ends lost 6 bases at V and 2 bases at J; junction bases unmatched: 9. This CDR3 contains 16 residues. CDR1 and CDR2 from the germline V gene are DFQATT and SNEGSKA (reference sequence). CDR3 DNA: TGCAGTGCGTACAGACTAGCGGGGGTGAACACAGATACGCAGTATTTT. Translation gives CSAYRLAGVNTDTQYF.

V and J are TRBV3-1 and TRBJ2-5; D perhaps matches TRBD2 (6 bases). The last part of the DNA fits TRBJ2-7 better; the J call may be wrong. Germline loops: CDR1 LGHDT, CDR2 YNNKEL (reference sequence). The CDR3 is 16 residues long. The CDR3 coding sequence is TGTGCCAGCAGCCAAGACCTAGGGGACTTACCCTACGAGCAGTACTTC. It is translated as CASSQDLGDLPYEQYF.

The rearrangement uses TRBV29-1 and TRBJ2-6, with TRBD2 identical over 9 bases. Germline CDR1 and CDR2: SQVTM and ANQGSEA. V lost 5 bases to trimming and J lost 1 base; unmatched junction nucleotides: 15. The CDR3 length is 19 residues. The CDR3 here is CSVRTGTSYGWSGANVLTF. The CDR3 bases are TGCAGCGTTCGTACCGGGACTAGCTACGGATGGTCTGGGGCCAACGTCCTGACTTTC.

The chain combines TRBV4-3 with TRBJ1-2, with 10 bases that match TRBD1. Germline V gene data show CDR1 as LGHNA and CDR2 as YSLEER. Unmatched junction bases numbered 1, after V lost 3 bases and J lost 3 bases. The CDR3 is 14 residues long. CDR3 sequence: CASSQDRGDYGYTF. CDR3 bases: TGCGCCAGCAGCCAGGACAGGGGGGACTATGGCTACACCTTC.

CDR3 DNA sequence: TGCGCCAGCAGCCTGGGGTTTCCTTCTCTTGCGCAGTTCTTC. Amino acid sequence: CASSLGFPSLAQFF. This chain links TRBV4-3 with TRBJ2-1; D is unclear. The CDR3 is 14 residues long. From germline, CDR1 is LGHNA and CDR2 YSLEER. Trimming pared 4 bases from V and 12 bases from J, leaving 19 bases between.

The chain combines TRBV4-3 with TRBJ1-2, with 8 bases fitting TRBD1. The CDR3 is 17 residues long. The V segment lost 4 bases and the J segment 4 bases; nucleotides outside the gene matches: 14. CDR1 and CDR2 from the germline V gene are LGHNA and YSLEER. CDR3 bases: TGCGCCAGCAGCCGAGACCACGGAGGGACAGGATTCTATGGCTACACCTTC. This encodes CASSRDHGGTGFYGYTF.

A few counts support this clonotype. The genes are TRBV7-2 and TRBJ2-5, with D unresolved. Germline loops: CDR1 SGHTA, CDR2 FQGNSA. V was pared by 4 bases and J by 4 bases, with 19 bases between. CDR3 size: 16 residues. The DNA of the CDR3 is TGTGCCAGCAGCTCTCCCATTGACCGGGCCTCAGAGACCCAGTACTTC. As protein: CASSSPIDRASETQYF.

This clonotype was found a few times. V and J are TRBV28 and TRBJ2-6; perhaps TRBD2 as D (6 bases). CDR1 is MDHEN, CDR2 SYDVKM, per germline. V was clipped by 7 bases and J by 4 bases, with 14 bases between them. The CDR3 extends over 15 amino acids. The CDR3: CASTMGGRGANVLTF. The CDR3, as DNA: TGTGCCAGCACCATGGGGGGTCGAGGGGCCAACGTCCTGACTTTC.

The V and J genes are TRBV29-1 and TRBJ2-3; D ambiguous. CDR3 size: 13 residues. Germline V gives CDR1 SQVTM, CDR2 ANQGSEA. V lost 5 bases and J 2 bases, leaving 11 bases between the germline ends. CDR3 sequence (DNA): TGCAGCGTTCGTGTACTATCCACAGATACGCAGTATTTT. Its protein is CSVRVLSTDTQYF.

This clonotype was seen a few times. CDR3: CASSLSRAAGRQTQYF. The CDR3 DNA sequence: TGTGCCAGCAGTTTATCGAGGGCTGCGGGGAGGCAGACCCAGTACTTC. V usage is TRBV27 and J usage is TRBJ2-5; a weak D match, TRBD2 (6 bases). There are 16 residues in the CDR3. The V end was cut by 0 bases, the J end by 6 bases, with 17 bases between. Germline V gives CDR1 MNHEY, CDR2 SMNVEV (reference sequence).

In DNA form, the CDR3 reads TGTGCCAGCAAAAAGACAGGGTTACTCGTAGGTGGCTACACCTTC. This sequence encodes CASKKTGLLVGGYTF. This chain connects TRBV5-6 to TRBJ1-2; 7 bases align to TRBD1. The V gene's germline CDR1 is SGHDT and CDR2 YYEEEE. The CDR3 sequence is 15 residues long. J was trimmed by 7 bases and V by 6 bases; bases with no gene match: 15.

The CDR3 loop is CASSPQGARTEAFF. The CDR3 bases are TGTGCCAGCAGCCCACAGGGGGCGCGCACTGAAGCTTTCTTT. The gene calls are TRBV12-3 or TRBV12-4 and TRBJ1-1; 9 positions agree with TRBD1. With 6 bases clipped from V and 4 bases from J, the junction kept 6 bases outside the gene matches. CDR3 length: 14 amino acids.

The rearrangement uses TRBV6-2 or TRBV6-3 and TRBJ1-3; the D is unclear. The germline V gene encodes CDR1 MNHEY and CDR2 SVGEGT. With 2 bases removed from V and 3 bases from J, the gap between germline ends came to 11 bases. The length of the CDR3 is 15 residues. CDR3 in amino acids: CASSYVSGVGNTIYF. Here the CDR3 DNA reads TGTGCCAGCAGTTACGTCTCCGGGGTTGGAAACACCATATATTTT.

The chain combines TRBV7-2 with TRBJ1-2, with D maybe TRBD1 (6 bases). This CDR3 has 11 residues. Germline assignment: CDR1 SGHTA and CDR2 FQGNSA. V lost 5 bases and J lost 10, with 11 bases in between. The CDR3 here is CASSPGQIYTF. The CDR3, as DNA: TGTGCCAGCAGCCCCGGACAGATCTACACCTTC.

The rearrangement joins TRBV12-3 or TRBV12-4 to TRBJ2-5; TRBD2 matches 9 bases. The ends lost 4 bases at V and 3 bases at J; junction bases unmatched: 6. CDR3 length: 15 residues. The CDR3 region is CASSSTSGPKETQYF. CDR3 DNA: TGTGCCAGCAGTTCGACTAGCGGTCCGAAAGAGACCCAGTACTTC.

The chain couples TRBV25-1 to TRBJ1-2; no clear D. The CDR3 runs to 16 residues. V was trimmed by 3 bases and J by 2 bases, leaving 16 bases between them. Germline V gives CDR1 MGHDK, CDR2 SYGVNS. This chain's CDR3 is CASSDLTAADNYGYTF. The CDR3, as DNA: TGTGCCAGCAGTGATCTAACAGCGGCGGACAACTATGGCTACACCTTC.